This TCR beta chain emerged from a study of cytomegalovirus exposure and HLA in healthy donors. Study-wide context: An early data release held some 85 million unique TCRs from HLA-typed donors.

60 Vbeta and 13 Jbeta primers were used in PCR. Libraries were prepared by immunoSEQ multiplex PCR; TCRdb keeps only in-frame clonotypes and omits some of them. The repertoire holds roughly 120,000 clones, 80% seen once, with roughly 3% in the top ten. For this clone: At one end, the junction sequence differs from germline, possibly due to a read error.

CDR1 and CDR2 (germline): SGHNT, YYREEE (reference sequence). The CDR3 has 17 residues. Specimen: PBMCs. This chain uses TRBV5-4 with TRBJ2-6, with TRBD2 matching 7 bases. This TCR came from a male donor in good health and CMV-seronegative. The CDR3 here is CASSLGGGSSGANGLTF. The CDR3, as DNA: TGTGCCAGCAGCTTGGGCGGGGGTAGCTCTGGGGCCAACGGCCTGACTTTC.